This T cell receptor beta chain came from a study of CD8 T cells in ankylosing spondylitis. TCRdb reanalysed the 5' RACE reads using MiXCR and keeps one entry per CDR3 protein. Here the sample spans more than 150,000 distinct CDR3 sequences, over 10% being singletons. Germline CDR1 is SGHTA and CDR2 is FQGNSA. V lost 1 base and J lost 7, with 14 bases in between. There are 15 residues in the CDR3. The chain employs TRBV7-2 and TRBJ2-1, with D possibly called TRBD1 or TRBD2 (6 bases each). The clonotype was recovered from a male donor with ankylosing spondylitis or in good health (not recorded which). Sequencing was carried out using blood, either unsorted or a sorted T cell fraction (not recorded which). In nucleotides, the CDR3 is TGTGCCAGCAGCTTAGGGGGGGCTCCGGGGAATGAGCAGTTCTTC. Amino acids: CASSLGGAPGNEQFF.